What follows are 18 T cell receptor beta chains derived from one specimen sequenced in a study of cytomegalovirus exposure and HLA in healthy donors. The study ran its PCR with 60 Vbeta and 13 Jbeta primers. Profiled with immunoSEQ multiplex PCR; TCRdb holds only in-frame clones, not every one. Recorded for this sample: about 210,000 clones. Source material: PBMCs. Receptor source: a young woman in good health and CMV-seropositive.

This chain links TRBV19 with TRBJ2-3; the D gene is possibly TRBD1 (5 bases). Germline CDR1 LNHDA, CDR2 SQIVND (reference sequence). The CDR3 is 14 residues long. Trimming took off 9 bases at V and 0 bases at J, with 13 bases between the two ends. The CDR3 DNA reads as TGTGCCAGCGTAGGTAGGGGAAGCACAGATACGCAGTATTTT. Translation gives CASVGRGSTDTQYF.

This rearrangement joins TRBV30 to TRBJ2-1; tentative D call: TRBD2 (5 bases). Germline loops: CDR1 GTSNPN, CDR2 SVGIG (reference sequence). CDR3 length equals 17 residues. Trimming stripped 0 bases from V and 3 bases from J, with 18 bases between. The CDR3 reads CAWSVPGPLTSYNEQFF. The CDR3 DNA sequence: TGTGCCTGGAGTGTACCTGGGCCTCTCACTAGCTACAATGAGCAGTTCTTC. Combining the CDR3 with reference TRBV30 and TRBJ2-1 gives the whole variable domain SQTIHQWPATLVQPVGSPLSLECTVEGTSNPNLYWYRQAAGRGLQLLFYSVGIGQISSEVPQNLSASRPQDRQFILSSKKLLLSDSGFYLCAWSVPGPLTSYNEQFFGPGTRLTVL.

The rearrangement links TRBV9 to TRBJ2-7; 10 bases are a match to TRBD1. The CDR3 length is 15 residues. Trimming took 4 bases from V and 3 from J; bases not matched to a gene: 7. Germline-derived CDR1 and CDR2 are SGDLS and YYNGEE. The CDR3 sequence is CASSTRTGGFYEQYF. The CDR3 DNA sequence: TGTGCCAGCAGCACCCGGACAGGGGGTTTCTACGAGCAGTACTTC.

This rearrangement joins TRBV5-1 to TRBJ2-6; 10 bases fit TRBD1. CDR3 size: 19 residues. CDR1 is SGHRS and CDR2 is YFSETQ in the germline V gene. The junction had 12 bases not matched to a gene; V was cut back by 5 bases and J by 1 base. The CDR3 DNA reads TGCGCCAGCAGGGCCGGGACAGGGGCGATGTTGTCTGGGGCCAACGTCCTGACTTTC. Its protein is CASRAGTGAMLSGANVLTF. Combining the CDR3 with reference TRBV5-1 and TRBJ2-6 gives the whole variable domain KAGVTQTPRYLIKTRGQQVTLSCSPISGHRSVSWYQQTPGQGLQFLFEYFSETQRNKGNFPGRFSGRQFSNSRSEMNVSTLELGDSALYLCASRAGTGAMLSGANVLTFGAGSRLTVL.

This chain connects TRBV4-1 to TRBJ1-4; D is unresolved. V was trimmed by 0 bases and J by 8 bases, leaving 28 bases between them. The CDR3 contains 20 residues. Looked up from germline, CDR1 is MGHRA and CDR2 is YSYEKL. The CDR3 region is CASSQDFMTMVTVHEEKLFF. DNA of the CDR3: TGCGCCAGCAGCCAAGATTTTATGACTATGGTAACGGTACACGAAGAAAAACTGTTTTTT.

This chain joins TRBV5-4 and TRBJ2-7; TRBD1 might be the D (6 bases). CDR3 length: 15 amino acids. Trimming took off 0 bases at V and 5 bases at J, with 15 bases between the two ends. Germline CDR1 SGHNT, CDR2 YYREEE (reference sequence). The CDR3 bases are TGTGCCAGCAGCTTGGCTGGGGGCGGCTTCGACGAGCAGTACTTC. It translates to CASSLAGGGFDEQYF.

The chain combines TRBV5-4 with TRBJ2-7; the match to TRBD2 covers 7 bases. Germline CDR1 reads SGHNT; CDR2 reads YYREEE (reference sequence). The CDR3 length is 13 residues. Germline trimming cut 2 bases from V and 7 bases from J; bases unmatched to any gene: 6. CDR3 loop: CASSFDKGGEQYF. DNA for the CDR3: TGTGCCAGCAGCTTCGACAAGGGAGGGGAGCAGTACTTC.

As regards this clone: An end of the junction differs from the germline gene, which may be a read error. The CDR3 DNA follows: TGTGCCAGCAGTCGAGGGACAGGGGGAACCGGGGAGCTGCTTTTT. Protein sequence: CASSRGTGGTGELLF. The chain joins TRBV25-1 to TRBJ2-2, with TRBD1 matching 11 bases. The CDR3 consists of 15 residues. CDR1 and CDR2 (germline): MGHDK, SYGVNS.

This sequence joins TRBV19 and TRBJ2-7, with 9 nucleotides matching TRBD1. Trimming cost V 5 bases and J 0 bases; bases outside gene matches: 5. Germline V gene data show CDR1 as LNHDA and CDR2 as SQIVND (reference sequence). The CDR3 extends over 15 amino acids. CDR3 sequence: CASSFGTGSSYEQYF. The CDR3, as DNA: TGTGCCAGTAGTTTTGGGACAGGGAGCTCCTACGAGCAGTACTTC. Complete variable domain (other parts from reference TRBV19 and TRBJ2-7): DGGITQSPKYLFRKEGQNVTLSCEQNLNHDAMYWYRQDPGQGLRLIYYSQIVNDFQKGDIAEGYSVSREKKESFPLTVTSAQKNPTAFYLCASSFGTGSSYEQYFGPGTRLTVT.

This chain joins TRBV12-5 and TRBJ1-3, with a possible D match to TRBD1 (6 bases). Deletions cut 0 bases from V and 1 base from J, with 13 bases between. The germline V gene encodes CDR1 LGHNT and CDR2 FRNRAP. This CDR3 is built from 17 residues. CDR3 sequence reads: CASGLVEGGRSGNTIYF. The CDR3 DNA follows: TGTGCTAGTGGTTTGGTCGAAGGGGGACGGTCTGGAAACACCATATATTTT. The variable domain in full, completed from reference TRBV12-5 and TRBJ1-3, reads DARVTQTPRHKVTEMGQEVTMRCQPILGHNTVFWYRQTMMQGLELLAYFRNRAPLDDSGMPKDRFSAEMPDATLATLKIQPSEPRDSAVYFCASGLVEGGRSGNTIYFGEGSWLTVV.

V is TRBV19 and J is TRBJ2-5, with 7 bases lining up with TRBD2. The better agreement between TRBJ2-7 and the DNA end casts doubt on the J call. The CDR3 spans 15 residues. CDR1 and CDR2 (germline): LNHDA, SQIVND (reference sequence). The CDR3 nucleotides read TGTGCCAGTAGTATGAGCGGGACCGCTTCCTACGAGCAGTACTTC. Protein sequence: CASSMSGTASYEQYF.

CDR3 sequence reads: CASSLEGATNYEQFF. The CDR3 DNA follows: TGTGCCAGCAGCTTAGAAGGGGCAACAAACTATGAGCAGTTCTTC. The rearrangement uses TRBV7-2 and TRBJ2-1; a weak D match, TRBD1 (5 bases). The CDR3 totals 15 residues. Trimming stripped 1 base from V and 8 bases from J, with 15 bases between. Germline V lookup: CDR1 SGHTA, CDR2 FQGNSA.

V gene TRBV2 combines with J gene TRBJ1-2; 7 bases line up with TRBD1. The CDR3 has 14 residues. Looked up from germline, CDR1 is SNHLY and CDR2 is FYNNEI. The V segment lost 7 bases and the J segment 2 bases; nucleotides outside the gene matches: 7. CDR3 residues: CASTPTTGNYGYTF. Written as DNA, the CDR3 is TGTGCCAGCACCCCTACGACAGGGAACTATGGCTACACCTTC.

The chain carries TRBV5-6 and TRBJ1-4, with D tentatively TRBD1 (6 bases). The germline gives CDR1 SGHDT, CDR2 YYEEEE. The ends were cut back, 4 bases at V and 6 bases at J, with 19 bases in the middle. This CDR3 spans 16 amino acids. In nucleotides, the CDR3 is TGTGCCAGCAGCCCCCTGGGAGGGGGAGGAGATGAAAAACTGTTTTTT. Translation: CASSPLGGGGDEKLFF.

This rearrangement joins TRBV2 to TRBJ2-1, with 9 bases matching TRBD1. The CDR3 extends over 13 amino acids. Germline V gene lookup returns CDR1 SNHLY and CDR2 FYNNEI. V gave up 4 bases and J gave up 7 bases; unmatched junction bases: 2. The CDR3 nucleotides read TGTGCCAGCAGTGGGGACAGGGCAAATGAGCAGTTCTTC. This encodes CASSGDRANEQFF.

The chain is built from TRBV10-3 and TRBJ2-7, with D maybe TRBD2 (6 bases). Trimming left V 8 bases short and J 5 bases short, with 19 bases between. This CDR3 is 14 amino acids long. CDR1 is ENHRY, CDR2 SYGVKD, per germline. The CDR3 reads CAIRTTGSMDEQYF. In DNA, the CDR3 is TGTGCCATCCGGACTACCGGGAGCATGGACGAGCAGTACTTC.

The rearrangement joins TRBV5-6 to TRBJ1-4, with 7 bases identical to TRBD1. CDR3 length: 16 residues. Unmatched junction bases numbered 6, after V lost 4 bases and J lost 0 bases. The germline V gene has CDR1 SGHDT and CDR2 YYEEEE. The CDR3 DNA reads TGTGCCAGCAGCCAGGGACAGACTGCAACTAATGAAAAACTGTTTTTT. This translates into CASSQGQTATNEKLFF.

This chain joins TRBV18 and TRBJ1-2; D is perhaps TRBD1 (5 bases). The germline V gene encodes CDR1 KGHSH and CDR2 LQKENI. V shed 5 bases and J shed 6 bases, with 16 bases lying between them. The CDR3 contains 14 residues. DNA for the CDR3: TGTGCCAGCTCAAGACTTACAGGAAACGATGGCTACACCTTC. Encoded protein: CASSRLTGNDGYTF.